This T cell receptor beta chain was sequenced during a study of T-cell memory formation after mild COVID-19. Study-level results: There was no confirmation that second-wave clones peaking on day 37 were SARS-CoV-2 specific.

The CDR3 totals 14 residues. In germline, CDR1 is SGHDT, CDR2 YYEEEE. V was cut by 2 bases and J by 4 bases, with 13 bases left in between. Constant-segment primers and 5'RACE yielded cDNA libraries for TCR alpha and TCR beta, each carrying sample barcodes and UMIs. TCRdb called the 5' RACE reads again in MiXCR, with one record for every CDR3 protein. The sample yields a few hundred thousand distinct CDR3 sequences, around 30% seen once. Note on this clonotype: Its antigen is as yet unknown.

The sample comprised PBMCs or a T cell subset sorted from them (not recorded which). The chain combines TRBV5-6 with TRBJ2-7; D is ambiguous. The receptor was isolated from an adult woman who had mild COVID-19 (a few samples of this study predate the infection). Cell type and time point are not known. CDR3 residues: CASSFAVKTYEQYF. The CDR3, as DNA: TGTGCCAGCAGCTTCGCAGTTAAGACATACGAGCAGTACTTC. Drawing the rest from reference TRBV5-6 and TRBJ2-7, the complete variable domain is DAGVTQSPTHLIKTRGQQVTLRCSPKSGHDTVSWYQQALGQGPQFIFQYYEEEERQRGNFPDRFSGHQFPNYSSELNVNALLLGDSALYLCASSFAVKTYEQYFGPGTRLTVT.